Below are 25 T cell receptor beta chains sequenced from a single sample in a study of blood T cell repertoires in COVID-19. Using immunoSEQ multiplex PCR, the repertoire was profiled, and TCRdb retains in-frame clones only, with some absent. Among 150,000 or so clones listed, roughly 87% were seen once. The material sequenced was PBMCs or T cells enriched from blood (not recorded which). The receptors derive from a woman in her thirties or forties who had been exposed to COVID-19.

The CDR3 protein is CASSEWRNTEAFF. For the CDR3, the DNA is TGTGCCAGCAGTGAATGGAGGAACACTGAAGCTTTCTTT. The gene calls are TRBV2 and TRBJ1-1; D is unresolved. Germline CDR1 is SNHLY and CDR2 is FYNNEI. The CDR3 is made up of 13 amino acids. Trimming pared 2 bases from V and 1 base from J, leaving 5 bases between.

CDR3 protein: CASTPGGSNQPQHF. In DNA, the CDR3 is TGTGCCAGCACCCCAGGGGGGAGCAATCAGCCCCAGCATTTT. This chain connects TRBV7-9 to TRBJ1-5; TRBD1 aligns across 7 bases. V lost 7 bases to trimming and J lost 1 base; unmatched junction nucleotides: 4. The CDR3 runs 14 residues. Germline CDR1 is SEHNR and CDR2 is FQNEAQ (reference sequence).

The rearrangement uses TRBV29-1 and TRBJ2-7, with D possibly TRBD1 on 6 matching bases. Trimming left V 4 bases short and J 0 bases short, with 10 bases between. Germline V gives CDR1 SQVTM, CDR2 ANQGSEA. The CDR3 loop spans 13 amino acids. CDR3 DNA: TGCAGCGTTGCAAGGACAGACTCCTACGAGCAGTACTTC. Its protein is CSVARTDSYEQYF.

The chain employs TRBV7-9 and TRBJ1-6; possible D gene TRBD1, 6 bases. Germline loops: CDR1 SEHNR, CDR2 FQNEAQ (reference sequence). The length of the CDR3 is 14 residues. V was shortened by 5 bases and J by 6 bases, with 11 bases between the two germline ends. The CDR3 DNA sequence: TGTGCCAGCAGCACCGGGACACTTAATTCACCCCTCCACTTT. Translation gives CASSTGTLNSPLHF.

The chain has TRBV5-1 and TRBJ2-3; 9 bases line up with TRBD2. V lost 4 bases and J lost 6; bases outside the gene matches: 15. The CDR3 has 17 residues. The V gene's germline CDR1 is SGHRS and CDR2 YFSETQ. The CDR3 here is CASSREPERGAYDTQYF. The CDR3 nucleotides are TGCGCCAGCAGCAGGGAACCCGAGCGGGGGGCATATGATACGCAGTATTTT.

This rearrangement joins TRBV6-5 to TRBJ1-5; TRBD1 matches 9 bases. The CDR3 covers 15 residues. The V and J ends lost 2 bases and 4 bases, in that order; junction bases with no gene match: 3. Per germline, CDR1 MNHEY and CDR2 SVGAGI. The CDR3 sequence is CASSYGGQGNQPQHF. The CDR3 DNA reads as TGTGCCAGCAGTTACGGGGGACAGGGAAATCAGCCCCAGCATTTT.

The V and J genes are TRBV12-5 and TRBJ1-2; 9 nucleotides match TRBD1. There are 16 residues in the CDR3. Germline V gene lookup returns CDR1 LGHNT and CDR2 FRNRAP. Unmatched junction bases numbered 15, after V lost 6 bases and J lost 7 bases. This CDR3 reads CASGAAGTGKVSGYTF. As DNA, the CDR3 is TGTGCTAGTGGAGCCGCCGGGACAGGGAAGGTTAGTGGCTACACCTTC.

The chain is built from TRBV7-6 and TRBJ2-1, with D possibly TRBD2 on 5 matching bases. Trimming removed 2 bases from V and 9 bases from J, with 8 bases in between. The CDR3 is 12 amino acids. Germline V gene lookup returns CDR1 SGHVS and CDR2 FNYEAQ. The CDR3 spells CASSLLEAEQFF. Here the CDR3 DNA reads TGTGCCAGCAGCTTACTGGAGGCTGAGCAGTTCTTC.

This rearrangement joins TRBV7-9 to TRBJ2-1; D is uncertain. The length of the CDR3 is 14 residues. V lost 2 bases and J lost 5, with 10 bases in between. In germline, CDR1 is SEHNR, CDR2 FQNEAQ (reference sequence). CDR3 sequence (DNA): TGTGCCAGCAGCTTATTGGCCAGTAACAATGAGCAGTTCTTC. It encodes CASSLLASNNEQFF.

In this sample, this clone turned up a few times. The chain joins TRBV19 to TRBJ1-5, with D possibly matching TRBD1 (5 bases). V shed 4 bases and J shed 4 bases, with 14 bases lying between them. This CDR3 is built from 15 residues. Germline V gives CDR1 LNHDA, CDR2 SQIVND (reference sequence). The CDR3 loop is CASSNQGTGNQPQHF. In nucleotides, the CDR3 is TGTGCCAGTAGTAACCAGGGAACTGGGAATCAGCCCCAGCATTTT. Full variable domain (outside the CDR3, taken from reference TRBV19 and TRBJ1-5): DGGITQSPKYLFRKEGQNVTLSCEQNLNHDAMYWYRQDPGQGLRLIYYSQIVNDFQKGDIAEGYSVSREKKESFPLTVTSAQKNPTAFYLCASSNQGTGNQPQHFGDGTRLSIL.

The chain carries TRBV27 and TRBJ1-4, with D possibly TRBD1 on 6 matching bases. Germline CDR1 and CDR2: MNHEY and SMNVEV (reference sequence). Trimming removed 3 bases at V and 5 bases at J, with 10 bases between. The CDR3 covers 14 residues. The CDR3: CASSLRTANEKLFF. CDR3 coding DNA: TGTGCCAGCAGTTTGAGGACAGCAAATGAAAAACTGTTTTTT.

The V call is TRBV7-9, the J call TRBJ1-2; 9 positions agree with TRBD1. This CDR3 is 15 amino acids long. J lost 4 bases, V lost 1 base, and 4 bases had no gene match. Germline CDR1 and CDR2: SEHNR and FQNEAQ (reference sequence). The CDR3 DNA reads TGTGCCAGCAGCTTAGACAGGGGGCGCACCTATGGCTACACCTTC. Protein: CASSLDRGRTYGYTF.

The DNA of the CDR3 is TGTGCCAGCAGTTACGCCCCGGGACAGGGGTCCGGGAGTCTCAACAATGAGCAGTTCTTC. Protein sequence: CASSYAPGQGSGSLNNEQFF. The J gene is TRBJ2-1, the V gene TRBV6-2 or TRBV6-3, with 10 bases lining up with TRBD1. The CDR3 runs to 20 residues. Germline-derived CDR1 and CDR2 are MNHEY and SVGEGT. Trimming cost V 2 bases and J 5 bases; bases outside gene matches: 18.

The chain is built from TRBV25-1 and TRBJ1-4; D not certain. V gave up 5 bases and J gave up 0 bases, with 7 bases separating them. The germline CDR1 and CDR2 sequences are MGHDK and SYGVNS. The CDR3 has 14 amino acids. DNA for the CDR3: TGTGCCAGCAGTCTGGCTGCAACTAATGAAAAACTGTTTTTT. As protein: CASSLAATNEKLFF.

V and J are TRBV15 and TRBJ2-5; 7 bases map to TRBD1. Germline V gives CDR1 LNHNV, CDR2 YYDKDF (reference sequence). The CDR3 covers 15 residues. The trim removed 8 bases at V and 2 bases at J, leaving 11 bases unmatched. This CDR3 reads CATQGVGRGQETQYF. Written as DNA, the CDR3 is TGTGCCACCCAGGGAGTGGGCAGGGGGCAAGAGACCCAGTACTTC.

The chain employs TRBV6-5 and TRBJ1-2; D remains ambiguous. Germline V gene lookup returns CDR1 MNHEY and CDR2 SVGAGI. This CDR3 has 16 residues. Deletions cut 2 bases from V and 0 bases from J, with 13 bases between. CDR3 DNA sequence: TGTGCCAGCAGTTACGCCGGGAGCCTAGCTAACTATGGCTACACCTTC. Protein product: CASSYAGSLANYGYTF.

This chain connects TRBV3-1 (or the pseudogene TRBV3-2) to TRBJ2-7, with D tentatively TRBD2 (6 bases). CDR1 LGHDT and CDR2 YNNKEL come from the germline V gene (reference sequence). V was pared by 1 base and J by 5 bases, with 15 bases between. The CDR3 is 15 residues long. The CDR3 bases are TGTGCCAGCAGCCAAGTGGGACGGGGGACCAACGAGCAGTACTTC. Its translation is CASSQVGRGTNEQYF.

CDR3 in amino acids: CASRRPNQGTEAFF. CDR3 DNA sequence: TGTGCCAGTAGGAGACCAAATCAGGGCACTGAAGCTTTCTTT. This chain joins TRBV19 and TRBJ1-1; D is possibly TRBD1 (5 bases). Trimming removed 6 bases from V and 4 bases from J, with 15 bases in between. The CDR3 length is 14 residues. Germline values: CDR1 LNHDA, CDR2 SQIVND (reference sequence).

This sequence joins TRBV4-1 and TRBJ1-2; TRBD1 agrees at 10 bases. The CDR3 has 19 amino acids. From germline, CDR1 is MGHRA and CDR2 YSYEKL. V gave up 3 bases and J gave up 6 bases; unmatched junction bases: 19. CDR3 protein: CASSHSFSPRDRGFNGYTF. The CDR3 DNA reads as TGCGCCAGCAGCCATAGTTTCAGCCCTCGGGACAGGGGATTCAATGGCTACACCTTC.

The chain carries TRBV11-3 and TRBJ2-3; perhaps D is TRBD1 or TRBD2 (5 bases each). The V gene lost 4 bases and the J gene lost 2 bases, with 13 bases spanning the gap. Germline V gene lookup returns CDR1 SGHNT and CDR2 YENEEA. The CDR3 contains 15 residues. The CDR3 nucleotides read TGTGCCAGCAGCTCAGAGGGGCTACCCACAGATACGCAGTATTTT. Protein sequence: CASSSEGLPTDTQYF.

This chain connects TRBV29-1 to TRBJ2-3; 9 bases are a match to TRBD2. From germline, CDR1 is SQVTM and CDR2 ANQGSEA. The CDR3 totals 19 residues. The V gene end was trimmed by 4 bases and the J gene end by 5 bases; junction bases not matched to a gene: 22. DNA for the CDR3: TGCAGCGTTGTTTGGGTATTAGGGACTAGCACCGAAGGAGGAGATACGCAGTATTTT. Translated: CSVVWVLGTSTEGGDTQYF.

DNA for the CDR3: TGTGCCAGCAGCCGGGGCCGAGCCACTGAAGCTTTCTTT. Translating it yields CASSRGRATEAFF. The V and J genes are TRBV14 and TRBJ1-1, with D maybe TRBD1 (5 bases). Trimming took 4 bases from V and 4 from J, leaving 10 bases between them. The germline gives CDR1 SGHDN, CDR2 FVKESK. CDR3 length: 13 residues.

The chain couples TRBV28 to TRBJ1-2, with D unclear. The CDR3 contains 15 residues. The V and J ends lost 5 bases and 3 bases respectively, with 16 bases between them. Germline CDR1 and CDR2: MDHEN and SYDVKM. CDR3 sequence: CASSLPHNRDYGYTF. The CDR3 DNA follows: TGTGCCAGCAGTCTACCACACAACCGGGACTATGGCTACACCTTC.

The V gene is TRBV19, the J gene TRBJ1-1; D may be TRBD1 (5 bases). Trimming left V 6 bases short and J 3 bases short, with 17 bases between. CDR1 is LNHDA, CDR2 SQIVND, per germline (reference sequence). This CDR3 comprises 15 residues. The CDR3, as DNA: TGTGCCAGTAGGTTCGGGGGACCGGGCTACACTGAAGCTTTCTTT. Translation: CASRFGGPGYTEAFF.

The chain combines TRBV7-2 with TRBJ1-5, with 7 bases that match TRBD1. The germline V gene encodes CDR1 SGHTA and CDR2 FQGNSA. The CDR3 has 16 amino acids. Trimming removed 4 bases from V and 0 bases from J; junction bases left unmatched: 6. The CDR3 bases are TGTGCCAGCAGCTCCAACAGGGGTTATAGCAATCAGCCCCAGCATTTT. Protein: CASSSNRGYSNQPQHF.